The 29 T cell receptor beta chains below all came from one sample that was sequenced in a study of T cell repertoires in cytomegalovirus infection. TCRdb used MiXCR to reprocess the reads, holding one entry per CDR3 protein. The data contain 150,000 to 200,000 distinct CDR3 sequences, 9.5% of them seen just once; the ten biggest clones take up about 4.2%. The sequencing sample was made of PBMCs. The receptors originated from a human donor in good health (CMV status not recorded). Some clones in this sample may be carry-over from other donors' samples.

This clonotype has a handful of counts. The chain carries TRBV29-1 and TRBJ2-5, with D tentatively TRBD1 (7 bases). The V end lost 5 bases, the J end lost 6 bases, and 19 bases lay between the germline ends. The CDR3 contains 14 residues. Germline V gene sequence: CDR1 SQVTM, CDR2 ANQGSEA. The CDR3 DNA sequence: TGCAGCGTTTCCCTCTCCAGGGGGGTAAAGACCCAGTACTTC. Translated: CSVSLSRGVKTQYF. The full variable domain, in which reference TRBV29-1 and TRBJ2-5 provide the parts outside the CDR3, is SAVISQKPSRDICQRGTSLTIQCQVDSQVTMMFWYRQQPGQSLTLIATANQGSEATYESGFVIDKFPISRPNLTFSTLTVSNMSPEDSSIYLCSVSLSRGVKTQYFGPGTRLLVL.

This clonotype was counted at least ten times. The rearrangement uses TRBV3-1 and TRBJ1-2, with D uncertain. CDR3 length: 12 residues. Trimming took 0 bases from V and 8 from J, leaving 7 bases between them. The germline V gene encodes CDR1 LGHDT and CDR2 YNNKEL (reference sequence). CDR3 amino acids: CASSQDIEGYTF. In DNA, the CDR3 is TGTGCCAGCAGCCAAGACATAGAAGGCTACACCTTC.

The chain carries TRBV7-9 and TRBJ2-5; TRBD1 is a possible D gene (5 bases). Trimming stripped 2 bases from V and 5 bases from J, with 9 bases between. Germline V lookup: CDR1 SEHNR, CDR2 FQNEAQ (reference sequence). The CDR3 sequence is 13 residues long. The chain's CDR3 is CASSLRGVETQYF. The CDR3 DNA reads as TGTGCCAGCAGCTTAAGGGGTGTGGAGACCCAGTACTTC.

The sample holds many counts of this clonotype. V usage is TRBV7-6 and J usage is TRBJ2-1, with 8 bases that match TRBD2. Losses at the gene ends were 5 bases for V and 7 bases for J; bases not matched to a gene: 10. Germline V gene data show CDR1 as SGHVS and CDR2 as FNYEAQ. This CDR3 is 15 amino acids long. The CDR3 nucleotides are TGTGCCAGCAGCCCGACCCCGGGAGGGGAAAATGAGCAGTTCTTC. Its translation is CASSPTPGGENEQFF.

Many counts were recorded for this clonotype. This chain connects TRBV19 to TRBJ1-1; TRBD1 matches 8 bases. This CDR3 has 12 amino acids. J gave up 4 bases and V 5 bases, and 0 bases lay outside the gene matches. Germline V CDR1 and CDR2: LNHDA, SQIVND (reference sequence). CDR3 amino acids: CASSDRGTEAFF. CDR3 DNA: TGTGCCAGTAGTGACAGGGGCACTGAAGCTTTCTTT.

Many counts were recorded for this clonotype. V is TRBV28 and J is TRBJ1-2; 8 bases match TRBD1. CDR3 size: 13 residues. The J segment lost 7 bases and the V segment lost 2 bases, leaving 3 bases of the junction unmatched. Germline assignment: CDR1 MDHEN and CDR2 SYDVKM. CDR3 nucleotide sequence: TGTGCCAGCAGTTTAGAGGACAGGGTTGGCTACACCTTC. This codes for CASSLEDRVGYTF.

J is TRBJ2-1 and V is TRBV24-1; TRBD1 matches 9 bases. V was pared by 8 bases and J by 5 bases, with 9 bases of the junction left unmatched. From germline, CDR1 is KGHDR and CDR2 SFDVKD. This CDR3 is built from 15 residues. CDR3 residues: CATTEGGQGNNEQFF. Written as DNA, the CDR3 is TGTGCCACCACCGAGGGGGGACAGGGTAACAATGAGCAGTTCTTC.

This chain joins TRBV6-6 and TRBJ1-4, with TRBD1 identical over 11 bases. The CDR3 is made up of 15 amino acids. V shed 5 bases and J 7 bases; nucleotides not matched to a gene: 6. Germline assignment: CDR1 MNHNY and CDR2 SVGAGI (reference sequence). CDR3 loop: CASSRGQGVTEKLFF. The DNA for the CDR3 is TGTGCCAGCAGTCGGGGACAGGGGGTCACTGAAAAACTGTTTTTT.

There are a few counts of this clonotype. V is TRBV20-1 and J is TRBJ1-5, with TRBD1 as a possible D gene (5 bases). Trimming took 6 bases from V and 2 from J, leaving 11 bases between them. Germline V gene data show CDR1 as DFQATT and CDR2 as SNEGSKA (reference sequence). This CDR3 comprises 13 residues. This CDR3 reads CSAKGPGNQPQHF. The CDR3 nucleotides read TGCAGTGCCAAGGGACCGGGCAATCAGCCCCAGCATTTT.

This clonotype was detected a few times. The chain uses TRBV2 and TRBJ1-1; 7 nucleotides agree with TRBD1. The length of the CDR3 is 16 residues. CDR1 is SNHLY and CDR2 is FYNNEI in the germline V gene. Unmatched junction bases numbered 8, after V lost 4 bases and J lost 0 bases. The CDR3, as DNA: TGTGCCAGCAGTGTGACGAAGGGGGCGTTGAACACTGAAGCTTTCTTT. This gives the protein CASSVTKGALNTEAFF.

In this sample, this clonotype turned up a few times. The rearrangement uses TRBV10-2 and TRBJ1-4, with 9 bases matching TRBD1. The CDR3 extends over 13 amino acids. Trimming at V came to 10 bases and at J to 8 bases, leaving 8 bases not matched to a gene. Germline lookup yields CDR1 WSHSY and CDR2 SAAADI. Here the CDR3 DNA reads TGCGCCACCTCGGGACAGGGAAAGGAAAAACTGTTTTTT. This gives the protein CATSGQGKEKLFF.

This clonotype appeared a few times. The chain joins TRBV30 to TRBJ1-1, with unresolved D. Germline CDR1 GTSNPN, CDR2 SVGIG (reference sequence). This CDR3 spans 13 amino acids. V lost 2 bases, J lost 1 base, and 8 bases lay in between. The DNA for the CDR3 is TGTGCCTGGAGTCCATCAACGAACACTGAAGCTTTCTTT. This sequence encodes CAWSPSTNTEAFF.

This clonotype was seen more than once but under ten times. The genes are TRBV28 and TRBJ2-2; D possibly uses TRBD1 or TRBD2 (5 bases each). The germline V gene encodes CDR1 MDHEN and CDR2 SYDVKM. This CDR3 spans 12 amino acids. The V gene lost 6 bases and the J gene lost 10 bases, with 12 bases spanning the gap. CDR3 sequence (DNA): TGTGCCAGCAGGCCTCGGGGCTTGGAGCTGTTTTTT. Amino acid sequence: CASRPRGLELFF.

The rearrangement joins TRBV28 to TRBJ1-6, with D unclear. Trimming left V 6 bases short and J 9 bases short, with 15 bases between. Germline CDR1 MDHEN, CDR2 SYDVKM. CDR3 size: 14 residues. The CDR3 region has the DNA TGTGCCAGCAGCCTGAATCGTGCGGGTTCACCCCTCCACTTT. It specifies CASSLNRAGSPLHF.

This clonotype appeared many times. The chain recombines TRBV12-3 or TRBV12-4 with TRBJ1-4; 8 bases are shared with TRBD1. Trimming at V came to 6 bases and at J to 5 bases, leaving 11 bases not matched to a gene. The CDR3 loop spans 16 amino acids. This CDR3 reads CASSSGTGVWNEKLFF. The CDR3 region has the DNA TGTGCCAGCAGCTCCGGGACAGGTGTTTGGAATGAAAAACTGTTTTTT.

The chain has TRBV6-2 or TRBV6-3 and TRBJ2-3; 13 nucleotides align to TRBD2. This CDR3 is built from 18 residues. Germline CDR1 is MNHEY and CDR2 is SVGEGT. The V segment lost 5 bases and the J segment 4 bases; nucleotides outside the gene matches: 12. This chain's CDR3 is CASSQTSGGSRPPDTQYF. The CDR3 nucleotides are TGTGCCAGCAGTCAGACTAGCGGGGGGTCCCGCCCCCCAGATACGCAGTATTTT.

V is TRBV27 and J is TRBJ2-2; 7 nucleotides agree with TRBD2. CDR3 length equals 18 residues. Germline V gives CDR1 MNHEY, CDR2 SMNVEV (reference sequence). Unmatched junction bases numbered 11, after V lost 3 bases and J lost 1 base. The CDR3 DNA reads as TGTGCCAGCAGTTTCCGGCGAGGACTAGGGCAGAACACCGGGGAGCTGTTTTTT. Its translation is CASSFRRGLGQNTGELFF.

This clonotype appeared many times. The chain links TRBV4-2 to TRBJ2-7, with D uncertain. The germline V and J ends were trimmed by 5 bases and 3 bases, with 17 bases remaining between them. There are 15 residues in the CDR3. Per the germline V gene, CDR1 is LGHNA and CDR2 is YNFKEQ. The CDR3 DNA reads as TGTGCCAGCAGCTCCCGACGGGCGGAAGACTACGAGCAGTACTTC. Its protein is CASSSRRAEDYEQYF.

This clonotype was seen more than once but under ten times. The rearrangement joins TRBV28 to TRBJ2-7, with a weak D call TRBD1 (8 bases). Germline assignment: CDR1 MDHEN and CDR2 SYDVKM. V lost 4 bases to trimming and J lost 2 bases, with 12 bases between them. The CDR3 has 14 residues. CDR3 coding DNA: TGTGCCAGCAGTTCTACAGGGGGGGCCTACGAGCAGTACTTC. Translating it yields CASSSTGGAYEQYF.

The CDR3 nucleotides read TGCAGTCGATCCTCCCCCGGACTAGCGGGCACAGATACGCAGTATTTT. Translation: CSRSSPGLAGTDTQYF. This chain links TRBV20-1 with TRBJ2-3; TRBD2 matches 10 bases. The CDR3 has 16 residues. The germline gives CDR1 DFQATT, CDR2 SNEGSKA (reference sequence). Losses at the gene ends were 8 bases for V and 1 base for J; bases not matched to a gene: 12.

This clonotype has a single count. The chain recombines TRBV5-1 with TRBJ1-3, with D maybe TRBD1 (6 bases). The CDR3 runs 14 residues. From germline, CDR1 is SGHRS and CDR2 YFSETQ. V was trimmed by 4 bases and J by 3 bases, leaving 11 bases between them. The CDR3 region has the DNA TGCGCCAGCAGCCGATCAGGGGATGGAAACACCATATATTTT. Protein sequence: CASSRSGDGNTIYF.

This clonotype was counted only a few times. The gene calls are TRBV7-9 and TRBJ2-1; D ambiguous. Trimming removed 5 bases from V and 0 bases from J, with 11 bases in between. This CDR3 region has 15 residues. The germline gives CDR1 SEHNR, CDR2 FQNEAQ (reference sequence). The CDR3 loop is CASSPSVSSYNEQFF. CDR3 bases: TGTGCCAGCAGCCCCTCAGTTAGCTCCTACAATGAGCAGTTCTTC.

The table lists this clonotype with many counts. The rearrangement links TRBV7-2 to TRBJ1-1; 11 nucleotides align to TRBD1. The CDR3 is 14 amino acids. CDR1 and CDR2 from the germline V gene are SGHTA and FQGNSA. J lost 6 bases, V lost 5 bases, and 5 bases had no gene match. CDR3 in amino acids: CASSPWTGGSEAFF. DNA of the CDR3: TGTGCCAGCAGCCCCTGGACAGGGGGCTCTGAAGCTTTCTTT. Combining the CDR3 with reference TRBV7-2 and TRBJ1-1 gives the whole variable domain GAGVSQSPSNKVTEKGKDVELRCDPISGHTALYWYRQSLGQGLEFLIYFQGNSAPDKSGLPSDRFSAERTGGSVSTLTIQRTQQEDSAVYLCASSPWTGGSEAFFGQGTRLTVV.

This clonotype showed up just a few times. This rearrangement joins TRBV5-5 to TRBJ2-5; D may correspond to TRBD1 or TRBD2 (5 bases each). The CDR3 covers 14 residues. Trimming removed 2 bases at V and 4 bases at J, with 12 bases between. Germline V CDR1 and CDR2: SGHKS, YYEKEE (reference sequence). The CDR3 reads CASSLPGRRETQYF. As DNA, the CDR3 is TGTGCCAGCAGCTTACCGGGACGAAGAGAGACCCAGTACTTC.

This clonotype was detected many times. The chain is built from TRBV20-1 and TRBJ2-3, with 8 bases identical to TRBD2. Germline CDR1 reads DFQATT; CDR2 reads SNEGSKA (reference sequence). The CDR3 sequence is 19 residues long. The junction had 14 bases not matched to a gene; V was cut back by 0 bases and J by 0 bases. The CDR3 protein is CSARDSGRAGAVSTDTQYF. The CDR3 DNA reads as TGCAGTGCTAGAGATTCCGGGCGAGCGGGGGCCGTGAGCACAGATACGCAGTATTTT.

This clonotype was seen many times. The chain links TRBV19 to TRBJ2-7; D ambiguous. The V gene lost 2 bases and the J gene lost 3 bases, with 8 bases spanning the gap. The germline V gene has CDR1 LNHDA and CDR2 SQIVND (reference sequence). CDR3 length equals 13 residues. The CDR3: CASSISGVYEQYF. The CDR3 DNA sequence: TGTGCCAGTAGTATATCGGGCGTCTACGAGCAGTACTTC.

The rearrangement links TRBV7-9 to TRBJ2-2, with D maybe TRBD1 (5 bases). From germline, CDR1 is SEHNR and CDR2 FQNEAQ (reference sequence). The CDR3 loop spans 15 amino acids. V lost 2 bases to trimming and J lost 8 bases, with 15 bases between them. CDR3 sequence (DNA): TGTGCCAGCAGCTTATTCGACAGACCCTCGGGGGAGCTGTTTTTT. Translation: CASSLFDRPSGELFF.

The chain couples TRBV7-8 to TRBJ2-7, with 8 bases lining up with TRBD1. After removal of 0 bases from V and 0 bases from J, the junction contained 4 bases not matched to a gene. The V gene's germline CDR1 is SGHVS and CDR2 FQNEAQ. The CDR3 runs to 16 residues. The CDR3 nucleotides read TGTGCCAGCAGCTTAGCTTATGGACAGGGCTCCTACGAGCAGTACTTC. It yields the protein CASSLAYGQGSYEQYF. The entire variable domain, with the rest obtained from reference TRBV7-8 and TRBJ2-7, is as follows: GAGVSQSPRYKVAKRGQDVALRCDPISGHVSLFWYQQALGQGPEFLTYFQNEAQLDKSGLPSDRFFAERPEGSVSTLKIQRTQQEDSAVYLCASSLAYGQGSYEQYFGPGTRLTVT.

This clonotype was seen ten or more times. This rearrangement joins TRBV10-3 to TRBJ2-7; 9 nucleotides align to TRBD2. V dropped 5 bases and J dropped 3; count of bases not matched to a gene: 5. The CDR3 is 14 residues long. Per the germline V gene, CDR1 is ENHRY and CDR2 is SYGVKD. The CDR3 sequence is CAISTGTSNYEQYF. The CDR3 region has the DNA TGTGCCATCAGTACCGGGACTAGCAACTACGAGCAGTACTTC.